Each of the 21 T cell receptor beta chains below was sequenced from the same sample in a study of T cells after posttransplantation cyclophosphamide. Method: immunoSEQ multiplex PCR; TCRdb's copy keeps in-frame clones and lacks some. The repertoire consists of under 50,000 clones, none detected only once. The sample was PBMCs. The origin of the receptors is a man aged 35-49 years in good health, CMV-negative, and a related stem cell transplant donor.

The sample holds many counts of this clone. J is TRBJ1-1 and V is TRBV30; 8 nucleotides match TRBD1. The CDR3 is 12 residues long. Looked up from germline, CDR1 is GTSNPN and CDR2 is SVGIG (reference sequence). Losses at the gene ends were 5 bases for V and 7 bases for J; bases not matched to a gene: 6. The chain's CDR3 is CAWRSQGDEAFF. The CDR3 region has the DNA TGTGCCTGGCGATCACAGGGGGATGAAGCTTTCTTT.

This clone has a count of ten or more. The V and J genes are TRBV6-6 and TRBJ2-4, with TRBD2 identical over 7 bases. This CDR3 contains 14 residues. V lost 6 bases, J lost 6 bases, and 8 bases stayed unmatched. The germline V gene has CDR1 MNHNY and CDR2 SVGAGI (reference sequence). CDR3: CASSLGLGGNIQYF. The DNA of the CDR3 is TGTGCCAGCAGCCTCGGACTAGGAGGAAACATTCAGTACTTC.

Many counts were recorded for this clone. V usage is TRBV20-1 and J usage is TRBJ2-3; 7 bases align to TRBD2. V gave up 7 bases and J gave up 10 bases; unmatched junction bases: 5. This CDR3 comprises 10 residues. CDR1 and CDR2 from the germline V gene are DFQATT and SNEGSKA (reference sequence). This CDR3 is CSVEREAQYF. CDR3 sequence (DNA): TGCAGTGTCGAGCGGGAAGCGCAGTATTTT.

This clone has only a few counts. The chain joins TRBV6-5 to TRBJ1-5, with 9 nucleotides matching TRBD1. V lost 7 bases and J lost 6; bases outside the gene matches: 4. Germline CDR1 MNHEY, CDR2 SVGAGI. CDR3 size: 13 residues. The CDR3, as DNA: TGTGCCAGCACCAGGACAGGGGTTCAGCCCCAGCATTTT. Its translation: CASTRTGVQPQHF.

There are many counts of this clone. This sequence joins TRBV19 and TRBJ1-1; 7 nucleotides align to TRBD1. Germline-derived CDR1 and CDR2 are LNHDA and SQIVND (reference sequence). With 3 bases clipped from V and 8 bases from J, the junction kept 6 bases outside the gene matches. The CDR3 totals 13 residues. CDR3 loop: CASSIPGQREAFF. The CDR3, as DNA: TGTGCCAGTAGTATCCCGGGACAGAGAGAAGCTTTCTTT.

In its sample, this clone was seen many times. The CDR3 DNA sequence: TGTGCCAGCAGCCCCCGGGACAGGGGGAGGGAGCTGTTTTTT. It encodes CASSPRDRGRELFF. The chain is built from TRBV7-2 and TRBJ2-2; 11 bases fit TRBD1. V lost 5 bases to trimming and J lost 9 bases; unmatched junction nucleotides: 5. The CDR3 is 14 residues long. Germline loops: CDR1 SGHTA, CDR2 FQGNSA.

At least ten counts were recorded for this clone. J is TRBJ1-1 and V is TRBV27; D gene ambiguous. CDR1 and CDR2 (germline): MNHEY, SMNVEV (reference sequence). Trimming stripped 5 bases from V and 12 bases from J, with 16 bases between. The length of the CDR3 is 12 residues. This CDR3 reads CASSLLGDPTFF. CDR3 DNA sequence: TGTGCCAGCAGTCTCCTAGGTGATCCGACTTTCTTT.

This clone was seen repeatedly, ten times or more. The chain links TRBV28 to TRBJ2-7, with 8 positions matching TRBD1. Unmatched junction bases numbered 5, after V lost 3 bases and J lost 4 bases. Germline assignment: CDR1 MDHEN and CDR2 SYDVKM. The CDR3 is 14 residues long. The CDR3 DNA is TGTGCCAGCAGTTTCGCAGGGGGCGTTTACGAGCAGTACTTC. Amino acid sequence: CASSFAGGVYEQYF.

This clone was found many times. The chain carries TRBV10-3 and TRBJ2-7; 10 bases are a match to TRBD2. V trimming: 2 bases; J trimming: 7 bases; junction bases outside the gene matches: 11. The CDR3 sequence is 16 residues long. Germline V lookup: CDR1 ENHRY, CDR2 SYGVKD. CDR3 residues: CAISETHSGRSGEQYF. In nucleotides, the CDR3 is TGTGCCATCAGTGAGACCCATAGCGGGAGGTCGGGTGAGCAGTACTTC.

V gene TRBV27 combines with J gene TRBJ2-5, with 8 positions matching TRBD1. The J call is uncertain, as TRBJ2-7 better fits the DNA end. This CDR3 has 18 amino acids. Germline-derived CDR1 and CDR2 are MNHEY and SMNVEV (reference sequence). The CDR3: CASSFGLGAGQVTYEQYF. CDR3 nucleotide sequence: TGTGCCAGCAGTTTTGGGTTAGGCGCGGGACAGGTGACCTACGAGCAGTACTTC.

This clone was recorded at least ten times. The chain employs TRBV15 and TRBJ2-7; 8 bases fit TRBD1. The CDR3 covers 17 residues. Germline CDR1 is LNHNV and CDR2 is YYDKDF (reference sequence). Unmatched junction bases numbered 10, after V lost 1 base and J lost 2 bases. This chain's CDR3 is CATSRGAWPGGTYEQYF. The DNA for the CDR3 is TGTGCCACCAGCAGAGGGGCGTGGCCAGGGGGCACCTACGAGCAGTACTTC. Combining the CDR3 with reference TRBV15 and TRBJ2-7 gives the whole variable domain DAMVIQNPRYQVTQFGKPVTLSCSQTLNHNVMYWYQQKSSQAPKLLFHYYDKDFNNEADTPDNFQSRRPNTSFCFLDIRSPGLGDTAMYLCATSRGAWPGGTYEQYFGPGTRLTVT.

This clone was counted at least ten times. The gene calls are TRBV6-5 and TRBJ2-7; 8 positions match TRBD1. CDR1 is MNHEY, CDR2 SVGAGI, per germline. CDR3 size: 13 residues. V was clipped by 5 bases and J by 2 bases; unmatched bases: 2. CDR3 DNA: TGTGCCAGCAGTATACAGGGGGCCTACGAGCAGTACTTC. Encoded protein: CASSIQGAYEQYF.

This clone was seen ten or more times. CDR3 residues: CASILSGGSGKNEQFF. CDR3 in DNA: TGTGCCAGCATTCTCTCGGGGGGGTCGGGAAAAAATGAGCAGTTCTTC. The chain carries TRBV2 and TRBJ2-1; TRBD2 aligns across 8 bases. The V gene end was trimmed by 7 bases and the J gene end by 7 bases; junction bases not matched to a gene: 15. The germline V gene encodes CDR1 SNHLY and CDR2 FYNNEI. The CDR3 totals 16 residues. Complete variable domain (other parts from reference TRBV2 and TRBJ2-1): EPEVTQTPSHQVTQMGQEVILRCVPISNHLYFYWYRQILGQKVEFLVSFYNNEISEKSEIFDDQFSVERPDGSNFTLKIRSTKLEDSAMYFCASILSGGSGKNEQFFGPGTRLTVL.

The table lists this clone with many counts. V and J are TRBV19 and TRBJ1-5, with TRBD1 as a possible D gene (6 bases). Deletions cut 0 bases from V and 9 bases from J, with 18 bases between. Germline loops: CDR1 LNHDA, CDR2 SQIVND (reference sequence). The CDR3 is 16 amino acids. CDR3 amino acids: CASSIDWGTTVVPQHF. In DNA form, the CDR3 reads TGTGCCAGTAGTATAGATTGGGGGACAACTGTGGTGCCCCAGCATTTT.

This clone was found many times. V is TRBV7-8 and J is TRBJ2-5; TRBD2 matches at 8 bases. Germline V gene data show CDR1 as SGHVS and CDR2 as FQNEAQ. The CDR3 contains 14 residues. V lost 3 bases and J lost 2; bases outside the gene matches: 2. The CDR3 loop reads CASSFSSGQETQYF. The CDR3 nucleotides are TGTGCCAGCAGCTTTTCTAGCGGGCAAGAGACCCAGTACTTC.

This clone was seen at least ten times. The chain combines TRBV11-1 with TRBJ1-1, with 8 bases that match TRBD1. This CDR3 spans 14 amino acids. Per germline, CDR1 SGHAT and CDR2 FQDESV (reference sequence). V shed 5 bases, J shed 5 bases, and the junction held 7 bases outside the gene matches. For the CDR3, the DNA is TGTGCCAGCAGCCCAGACAGGGGTAGAACTGAAGCTTTCTTT. This sequence encodes CASSPDRGRTEAFF.

This clone was recorded at least ten times. The rearrangement uses TRBV19 and TRBJ2-1; tentatively, D is TRBD1 (6 bases). The V and J ends lost 3 bases and 8 bases respectively, with 11 bases between them. CDR1 LNHDA and CDR2 SQIVND come from the germline V gene (reference sequence). The CDR3 has 13 residues. Here the CDR3 reads CASSMGDTYEQFF. DNA for the CDR3: TGTGCCAGTAGTATGGGGGACACTTATGAGCAGTTCTTC. Full variable domain (missing parts from reference TRBV19 and TRBJ2-1): DGGITQSPKYLFRKEGQNVTLSCEQNLNHDAMYWYRQDPGQGLRLIYYSQIVNDFQKGDIAEGYSVSREKKESFPLTVTSAQKNPTAFYLCASSMGDTYEQFFGPGTRLTVL.

The table lists this clone with many counts. The chain is built from TRBV5-1 and TRBJ1-1, with TRBD1 identical over 7 bases. The CDR3 spans 12 residues. V shed 3 bases, J shed 10 bases, and the junction held 6 bases outside the gene matches. The germline V gene encodes CDR1 SGHRS and CDR2 YFSETQ. The CDR3 sequence: CASSSGQVGAFF. As DNA, the CDR3 is TGCGCCAGCAGCTCAGGACAGGTAGGAGCTTTCTTT. The variable domain in full, with the rest retrieved from reference TRBV5-1 and TRBJ1-1, is KAGVTQTPRYLIKTRGQQVTLSCSPISGHRSVSWYQQTPGQGLQFLFEYFSETQRNKGNFPGRFSGRQFSNSRSEMNVSTLELGDSALYLCASSSGQVGAFFGQGTRLTVV.

The table lists this clone with many counts. The rearrangement links TRBV28 to TRBJ2-7; TRBD1 matches at 7 bases. Germline CDR1 reads MDHEN; CDR2 reads SYDVKM. This CDR3 has 14 residues. With V trimmed by 2 bases and J by 4 bases, 5 bases remained unmatched. The chain's CDR3 is CASSLEGAGYEQYF. CDR3 DNA: TGTGCCAGCAGTTTAGAGGGGGCTGGGTACGAGCAGTACTTC.

This clone has a count of ten or more. The chain has TRBV5-6 and TRBJ2-4; 7 bases agree with TRBD2. V dropped 2 bases and J dropped 8; count of bases not matched to a gene: 10. Germline V gives CDR1 SGHDT, CDR2 YYEEEE. The CDR3 loop spans 15 amino acids. The CDR3 region has the DNA TGTGCCAGCAGCTTAATCTCCGGGAGGTATGACATTCAGTACTTC. Amino acids: CASSLISGRYDIQYF.

In this sample, this clone turned up many times. The rearrangement uses TRBV13 and TRBJ2-7; 10 bases match TRBD2. The CDR3 is 15 residues long. Looked up from germline, CDR1 is PRHDT and CDR2 is FYEKMQ (reference sequence). The V gene end was trimmed by 3 bases and the J gene end by 3 bases; junction bases not matched to a gene: 5. For the CDR3, the DNA is TGTGCCAGCAGCTTCGGACTAGCGGAAGTCTACGAGCAGTACTTC. It encodes CASSFGLAEVYEQYF.